This T cell receptor (beta chain) originates from a study of blood T cell repertoires in COVID-19. Authors' analysis steps: Estimated nucleated cell counts came from reference gene primer amplification. Sequencing used immunoSEQ multiplex PCR; TCRdb keeps in-frame clones, though not all of them. The V and J calls and clone size come from that table; D and trimming were worked out from the DNA. The sample includes 250,000 to 350,000 clones, about 88% of them seen just once. CDR1 GTSNPN and CDR2 SVGIG come from the germline V gene (reference sequence). With V trimmed by 0 bases and J by 4 bases, 9 bases remained unmatched. CDR3 size: 16 residues.

This TCR came from a woman aged 55 to 70 with acute or convalescent COVID-19. V and J are TRBV30 and TRBJ2-1; TRBD2 agrees at 7 bases. Source material: peripheral blood. The CDR3 region is CAWSVLGGRSYNEQFF. CDR3 DNA sequence: TGTGCCTGGAGTGTACTTGGCGGGAGATCTTACAATGAGCAGTTCTTC.